This T cell receptor (beta chain) was found in a study of blood T cell repertoires in COVID-19. Between the trimmed V and J ends, which lost 0 bases and 6 bases, there was a span of 10 bases. This CDR3 is 15 amino acids long. Germline V lookup: CDR1 SGHNT, CDR2 YYREEE (reference sequence). TCRdb's copy holds only in-frame clones and misses some; the assay was immunoSEQ multiplex PCR. The table has over 130,000 clones, roughly 88% seen once. This chain links TRBV5-4 with TRBJ1-6, with a weak D call TRBD1 (5 bases). The TCR was taken from a man aged 60-69 years with active or convalescent COVID-19. Sequencing was carried out using peripheral blood. The CDR3 is CASSLGQGSNSPLHF. CDR3 DNA sequence: TGTGCCAGCAGCTTGGGTCAGGGAAGTAATTCACCCCTCCACTTT.